This is a list of T cell receptor beta chains from one sample in a study of cytomegalovirus exposure and HLA in healthy donors. Sequenced by immunoSEQ multiplex PCR; TCRdb stores in-frame clones only, minus some. The sample includes over 150,000 clones, less than 85% of them seen just once. Sequencing was carried out using PBMCs. The receptors derive from a middle-aged man in good health and CMV-seronegative. CDR3s include the opening cysteine and the closing phenylalanine or tryptophan. A D gene is named only where the DNA matches it firmly. Not all rows give a size; the values are once, few, many and, for expanded clones, a class.

D: .
V: TRBV5-1
size: .
J: TRBJ2-1
DNA: TGCGCCAGCAGCTTGGTGGGGGGGGCTGCCTGGGATGAGCAGTTCTTC
CDR3: CASSLVGGAAWDEQFF

D: .
V: TRBV11-2
size: .
J: TRBJ1-1
DNA: TGTGCCAGCAGCTTAGCTCTCACTGAAGCTTTCTTT
CDR3: CASSLALTEAFF

D: TRBD2
V: TRBV9
size: .
J: TRBJ2-3
DNA: TGTGCCAGCAGCGTAGTAGGTCTAGCGGGGTCGGTAGATACGCAGTATTTT
CDR3: CASSVVGLAGSVDTQYF

D: .
V: TRBV21-1
size: .
J: TRBJ1-1
DNA: TGTGCCAGCAGCAGATTCAGGAACACTGAAGCTTTCTTT
CDR3: CASSRFRNTEAFF

D: .
V: TRBV7-9
size: .
J: TRBJ2-5
DNA: TGTGCCAGCAGCTTAGAGGGGGTGCAGTACTTC
CDR3: CASSLEGVQYF

D: .
V: TRBV18
size: once
J: TRBJ1-6
DNA: TGTGCCAGCTCATCCCAGGGGAGTAATTCACCCCTCCACTTT
CDR3: CASSSQGSNSPLHF

D: TRBD1
V: TRBV4-3
size: .
J: TRBJ2-7
DNA: TGCGCCAGCAGCCAAGAGCCGGGACAGGGAGGATCCGAGCAGTACTTC
CDR3: CASSQEPGQGGSEQYF

D: .
V: TRBV5-1
size: .
J: TRBJ2-3
DNA: TGCGCCAGCAGCCCGGGTGGCATCCGGGGAGATACGCAGTATTTT
CDR3: CASSPGGIRGDTQYF

D: .
V: TRBV30
size: .
J: TRBJ2-3
DNA: TGTGCCTGGATGGTCAGGGGGGCAGATACGCAGTATTTT
CDR3: CAWMVRGADTQYF

D: TRBD1
V: TRBV27
size: .
J: TRBJ2-7
DNA: TGTGCCAGCAGTCCAGGGGGCTACGAGCAGTACTTC
CDR3: CASSPGGYEQYF

D: .
V: TRBV6-1
size: .
J: TRBJ1-1
DNA: TGTGCCAGCACTCGGAACACTGAAGCTTTCTTT
CDR3: CASTRNTEAFF

D: .
V: TRBV5-1
size: few
J: TRBJ1-6
DNA: TGCGCCAGCAGCCCGGGTCTGCTCAATTCACCCCTCCACTTT
CDR3: CASSPGLLNSPLHF

D: TRBD1
V: TRBV28
size: .
J: TRBJ2-1
DNA: TGTGCCAGCAGAATGACAGGGAGCAATGAGCAGTTCTTC
CDR3: CASRMTGSNEQFF

D: .
V: TRBV6-6
size: .
J: TRBJ1-2
DNA: TGTGCCAGCAGTTACTTCGCTAACTATGGCTACACCTTC
CDR3: CASSYFANYGYTF

D: .
V: TRBV10-3
size: .
J: TRBJ2-3
DNA: TGTGCCATCACAGAAACGGACACCCCAGATACGCAGTATTTT
CDR3: CAITETDTPDTQYF

D: .
V: TRBV9
size: .
J: TRBJ2-7
DNA: TGTGCCAGCAGCGTAGCTACCGCGGGCGAGCAGTACTTC
CDR3: CASSVATAGEQYF

D: .
V: TRBV6-6
size: .
J: TRBJ1-4
DNA: TGTGCCAGCAGCTTAAGAGCAACTAATGAAAAACTGTTTTTT
CDR3: CASSLRATNEKLFF

D: TRBD2
V: TRBV5-6
size: .
J: TRBJ2-7
DNA: TGTGCCAGCAGTCCCAGGTCGGGGACCGCGGGGGGGGCCGAATACGAGCAGTACTTC
CDR3: CASSPRSGTAGGAEYEQYF

D: .
V: TRBV18
size: .
J: TRBJ2-5
DNA: TGTGCCAGCTCACCACCGTATCTTGAGGAGACCCAGTACTTC
CDR3: CASSPPYLEETQYF

D: .
V: TRBV27
size: .
J: TRBJ2-7
DNA: TGTGCCAGCAGTTTTAGTATTAGTTTCGAGCAGTACTTC
CDR3: CASSFSISFEQYF

D: TRBD2
V: TRBV7-2
size: few
J: TRBJ2-1
DNA: TGTGCCAGCAGCTTCAGCGGGGGGTCCTACAATGAGCAGTTCTTC
CDR3: CASSFSGGSYNEQFF

D: .
V: TRBV11-2
size: .
J: TRBJ1-2
DNA: TGTGCCAGCAGCTTACGAGGCAGGGGCTCCAATAACTATGGCTACACCTTC
CDR3: CASSLRGRGSNNYGYTF

D: TRBD1
V: TRBV27
size: .
J: TRBJ1-4
DNA: TGTGCCAGCAGTGTCACAGGGGGAGAGGAAAAACTGTTTTTT
CDR3: CASSVTGGEEKLFF

D: TRBD2
V: TRBV11-2
size: .
J: TRBJ2-1
DNA: TGTGCCAGCAGCCTCTGGCGGGGGGGAGGGAATGAGCAGTTCTTC
CDR3: CASSLWRGGGNEQFF

D: .
V: TRBV4-1
size: once
J: TRBJ1-2
DNA: TGCGCCAGCAGCCAAGATCGCAGGCAAAGGGGGACCTATGGCTACACCTTC
CDR3: CASSQDRRQRGTYGYTF

D: .
V: TRBV4-1
size: .
J: TRBJ2-3
DNA: TGCGCCAGCAGCCTCCCCTGGGGCTTGGGGTTGGATACGCAGTATTTT
CDR3: CASSLPWGLGLDTQYF

D: .
V: TRBV7-2
size: .
J: TRBJ2-7
DNA: TGTGCCAGCAGCTTACTCGCGGCCTCCTACGAGCAGTACTTC
CDR3: CASSLLAASYEQYF

D: TRBD1
V: TRBV29-1
size: .
J: TRBJ1-3
DNA: TGCAGCGTTTCTAAAGGACAGGGGGCGAATGGAAACACCATATATTTT
CDR3: CSVSKGQGANGNTIYF

D: TRBD1
V: TRBV28
size: .
J: TRBJ1-2
DNA: TGTGCCAGCAGTCTAAACCGGGACAGGGGCGACTATGGCTACACCTTC
CDR3: CASSLNRDRGDYGYTF

D: .
V: TRBV6-6
size: .
J: TRBJ2-5
DNA: TGTGCCAGCAGCCCTACAGAAACGCTCCAAGAGACCCAGTACTTC
CDR3: CASSPTETLQETQYF

D: TRBD1
V: TRBV5-1
size: .
J: TRBJ2-1
DNA: TGCGCCAGCAGCATGACAGGGGGCAACAATGAGCAGTTCTTC
CDR3: CASSMTGGNNEQFF

D: .
V: TRBV11-1
size: .
J: TRBJ1-1
DNA: TGTGCCAGCAGCTTAGGGTGGAGTGAAGCTTTCTTT
CDR3: CASSLGWSEAFF

D: .
V: TRBV7-3
size: .
J: TRBJ2-3
DNA: TGTGCCAGCAGCTCCGGACGGAGGGGCACAGATACGCAGTATTTT
CDR3: CASSSGRRGTDTQYF

D: .
V: TRBV25-1
size: few
J: TRBJ2-5
DNA: TGTGCCAGCAGTGAATCCACAGGCCAAGAGACCCAGTACTTC
CDR3: CASSESTGQETQYF

D: .
V: TRBV10-1
size: few
J: TRBJ2-5
DNA: TGCGCCAGCAGTGAAACGGGACTCCAAGAGACCCAGTACTTC
CDR3: CASSETGLQETQYF

D: TRBD2
V: TRBV9
size: .
J: TRBJ2-3
DNA: TGTGCCAGCAGCGCCGTGACTAGCGGGGGGTCGGATACGCAGTATTTT
CDR3: CASSAVTSGGSDTQYF

D: .
V: TRBV7-9
size: .
J: TRBJ2-7
DNA: TGTGCCAGCAGCTTACGGGGAGACTCCTACGAGCAGTACTTC
CDR3: CASSLRGDSYEQYF

D: TRBD2
V: TRBV2
size: .
J: TRBJ2-7
DNA: TGTGCCAGCGGTAGCGGGGGGGCCTACGAGCAGTACTTC
CDR3: CASGSGGAYEQYF

D: TRBD2
V: TRBV28
size: .
J: TRBJ2-5
DNA: TGTGCCAGCAGTTTGTTAGCGGGGGGGGGAGAGACCCAGTACTTC
CDR3: CASSLLAGGGETQYF

D: .
V: TRBV9
size: .
J: TRBJ2-7
DNA: TGTGCCAGCAGCCCGGGGACGGGGGTGTTCTTCGAGCAGTACTTC
CDR3: CASSPGTGVFFEQYF

D: .
V: TRBV13
size: .
J: TRBJ1-3
DNA: TGTGCCAGCAGCACTCATTCCTCAGAGGCTGGAAACACCATATATTTT
CDR3: CASSTHSSEAGNTIYF

D: .
V: TRBV6-5
size: .
J: TRBJ2-1
DNA: TGTGCCAGCAGTCTTCGCCCCTCAAGCGATGAGCAGTTCTTC
CDR3: CASSLRPSSDEQFF

D: TRBD1
V: TRBV2
size: .
J: TRBJ2-7
DNA: TGTGCCAGCAGTGAAACGGGGACAGCCTACGAGCAGTACTTC
CDR3: CASSETGTAYEQYF

D: TRBD1
V: TRBV10-3
size: .
J: TRBJ2-7
DNA: TGTGCCATTTCCGACAGGGCCTACGAGCAGTACTTC
CDR3: CAISDRAYEQYF

D: .
V: TRBV7-7
size: once
J: TRBJ1-1
DNA: TGTGCTAGCAGCAATGGGCCGGACACTGAAGCTTTCTTT
CDR3: CASSNGPDTEAFF

D: .
V: TRBV18
size: .
J: TRBJ1-5
DNA: TGTGCCAGCCGAGAGGCGGGAAGCAATCAGCCCCAGCATTTT
CDR3: CASREAGSNQPQHF

D: .
V: TRBV19
size: .
J: TRBJ1-4
DNA: TGTGCCAGTACAAACGAGGCGAGCGAAAAACTGTTTTTT
CDR3: CASTNEASEKLFF

D: .
V: TRBV6-5
size: once
J: TRBJ1-1
DNA: TGTGCCAGCAGACTACGCAGGGGAAACACTGAAGCTTTCTTT
CDR3: CASRLRRGNTEAFF

D: .
V: TRBV6-5
size: .
J: TRBJ1-2
DNA: TGTGCCAGCAGAACGGGAGGGCCAGTGCTCGGCTACACCTTC
CDR3: CASRTGGPVLGYTF

D: .
V: TRBV5-4
size: .
J: TRBJ1-1
DNA: TGTGCCAGCAGCCTCGGACAGATGAACACTGAAGCTTTCTTT
CDR3: CASSLGQMNTEAFF

D: .
V: TRBV9
size: .
J: TRBJ1-1
DNA: TGTGCCAGCAGCCCCCAGTGGAACACTGAAGCTTTCTTT
CDR3: CASSPQWNTEAFF

D: .
V: TRBV7-2
size: .
J: TRBJ2-3
DNA: TGTGCCAGCAGCTTAGGGGGGGGGCTTCGCACAGATACGCAGTATTTT
CDR3: CASSLGGGLRTDTQYF

D: .
V: TRBV5-6
size: .
J: TRBJ2-7
DNA: TGTGCCAGCAGCCCCCGTGTGGAGGCCTACGAGCAGTACTTC
CDR3: CASSPRVEAYEQYF

D: TRBD2
V: TRBV6-4
size: .
J: TRBJ2-2
DNA: TGTGCCAGCAGGCGACTAGCGGAGACCGGGGAGCTGTTTTTT
CDR3: CASRRLAETGELFF

D: TRBD2
V: TRBV5-1
size: once
J: TRBJ2-3
DNA: TGCGCCAGCAGCTGGGGACTAGCGGAAGATACGCAGTATTTT
CDR3: CASSWGLAEDTQYF

D: .
V: TRBV5-1
size: .
J: TRBJ2-1
DNA: TGCGCCAGCAGCCCTGGAGATCGTTCCTACAATGAGCAGTTCTTC
CDR3: CASSPGDRSYNEQFF

D: .
V: TRBV7-2
size: .
J: TRBJ1-4
DNA: TGTGCCAGCAGGGGGGCAGGAGATGAAAAACTGTTTTTT
CDR3: CASRGAGDEKLFF